The 4 T cell receptor beta chains given below trace back to one sample, sequenced in a study of human T cells and chemical hapten exposure. In TCRdb, the RACE reads were re-called with MiXCR into one record per CDR3 protein. This table holds 240,000 or so distinct CDR3 sequences, about 8.1% found once. Time point given: pre-sensitization, week 0. Treatment denoted: therapeutic diphenylcyclopropenone sensitization with weekly scalp DPC. The material sequenced was whole blood, taken in connection with sensitization to the hapten diphenylcyclopropenone (DPC). These receptors originate from a woman in her thirties or forties with alopecia areata. Some clones in this sample may be carry-over from other donors' samples.

This chain joins TRBV20-1 and TRBJ1-2; the match to TRBD1 covers 9 bases. CDR3 length equals 13 residues. The germline V gene has CDR1 DFQATT and CDR2 SNEGSKA (reference sequence). Trimming at V came to 5 bases and at J to 6 bases, leaving 7 bases not matched to a gene. Written as DNA, the CDR3 is TGCAGTGCTCGTCGGGACAGGGACGATGGCTACACCTTC. Translated, it gives CSARRDRDDGYTF.

The sample holds a few counts of this clonotype. V is TRBV20-1 and J is TRBJ1-3, with no clear D. The germline V gene encodes CDR1 DFQATT and CDR2 SNEGSKA (reference sequence). The CDR3 length is 13 residues. The V and J ends lost 6 bases and 4 bases respectively, with 13 bases between them. The CDR3 is CSASPGLGNTIYF. The CDR3 DNA reads as TGCAGTGCCTCGCCGGGCCTCGGAAACACCATATATTTT.

This clonotype was counted many times. The chain employs TRBV6-5 and TRBJ2-7, with 15 bases aligning to TRBD2. Trimming removed 6 bases from V and 5 bases from J; junction bases left unmatched: 8. CDR3 length equals 16 residues. Germline assignment: CDR1 MNHEY and CDR2 SVGAGI. The CDR3 loop reads CASRGGLAGGGHEQYF. The CDR3 DNA reads TGTGCCAGCAGAGGGGGACTAGCGGGAGGAGGTCACGAGCAGTACTTC.

This clonotype appeared many times. This rearrangement joins TRBV27 to TRBJ1-1; D possibly corresponds to TRBD1 (5 bases). Germline CDR1 reads MNHEY; CDR2 reads SMNVEV (reference sequence). This CDR3 is 14 amino acids long. Trimming took off 8 bases at V and 0 bases at J, with 13 bases between the two ends. The CDR3 nucleotides read TGTGCCAGCCGAGCGGGGCGCATGAACACTGAAGCTTTCTTT. It yields the protein CASRAGRMNTEAFF.